Given below is one T cell receptor beta chain in context. Its antigen target is currently unknown. No much larger clonotype is one base removed from it; base qualities were not supplied. The immunoSEQ Assay, a bias-controlled multiplex PCR, was used to amplify TCRbeta CDR3 regions from genomic DNA. Concerning the study's data processing: The number of nucleated cells in each sample was estimated by amplification of reference gene primers within the assay. To quantify the absolute abundance of each unique TCRbeta CDR3 rearrangement, sequence reads were collapsed and filtered. For each sample, productive Simpson clonality was calculated by taking the square root of Simpson's diversity index across productive rearrangements. TCRdb holds this immuneACCESS table with in-frame rearrangements only. Some clones are missing; in checked studies, unresolved V genes explain under half, and the rest has no known cause. The DNA was the basis for D and trimming; V, J and clone size are from that table. This sample has 210,000 or so clones in its table, and around four fifths of those were observed once. The ten largest make up under 3% of the sample.

Collaborating institutions collected whole blood in K2EDTA tubes following their own protocols. For TCRbeta analysis, collaborators shipped samples as frozen whole blood, isolated PBMCs, or DNA extracted from either of those sample types. This record comes from a study of blood T cell repertoires in COVID-19 (dated by TCRdb to 2018 to 2021). Broadly, across the study: Samples from collaborators originated in the United States, Italy and Spain and spanned both the acute and convalescent phases of COVID-19. The repertoires were released in a freely available public database meant as a resource for research on the immune response to SARS-CoV-2. Sample metadata almost always included a de-identified subject ID, COVID-19 status, age in years and sex. Deeply sampled blood TCRbeta repertoires from subjects exposed to, actively infected with, or recovered from COVID-19 were included in the dataset. Samples were obtained from the ongoing ImmuneRACE study (first 160 participants) and from over 1,000 subjects provided by 6 global collaborators. Where available, HLA class I and class II types were obtained from metadata supplied by the sample provider rather than from assay-based typing. The prospective study material was composed of cDNA or gDNA derived from T cells, B-cell-depleted T cells, or PBMCs. Overall study outcomes, separate from this receptor: How much clinical and demographic metadata was included differed by source and by participant, and the metadata was provided uncurated.

V lost 6 bases and J lost 7 bases; the stretch between them is 12 bases long. Inclusive of the bounding cysteine and phenylalanine, the CDR3 is 13 residues long. The CDR3 DNA has 39 bases and is translated from base 1. Reading the germline V gene gives CDR1 MNHEY and CDR2 SVGEGT. This TCR came from a man aged 45 to 65 with active or convalescent COVID-19. The specimen sequenced was peripheral blood. This sequence uses TRBV6-2 or TRBV6-3 and TRBJ2-2, with a tentative D gene TRBD2 over 5 matching bases. The sequenced DNA: TGTGCCAGCAGCCCCCTGAGGGACGGGGAGCTGTTTTTT. Translated, it gives CASSPLRDGELFF.